This T cell receptor (beta chain) was recorded in a study of T-cell reconstitution after alpha-beta-depleted transplantation in children. The TCRbeta library was prepared with unique molecular identifiers. A single record per CDR3 protein comes from TCRdb applying MiXCR to the PCR reads. The sample holds about 540,000 distinct CDR3 sequences, about 18% seen once. The CDR3 has 15 amino acids. The germline gives CDR1 SGHDT, CDR2 YYEEEE. The ends were cut back, 2 bases at V and 0 bases at J, with 12 bases in the middle. In its sample, this clonotype was seen a few times. The chain links TRBV5-6 to TRBJ2-7; either TRBD1 or TRBD2 may fit D (5 bases each). The material was PBMCs from the stem cell graft donor, obtained from the stem cell graft. The clonotype comes from a human donor who donated a stem cell graft to a child with acute lymphoblastic leukemia. The CDR3 DNA is TGTGCCAGCAGCTTCTCCCCAGGGAGCTCCTACGAGCAGTACTTC. Protein sequence: CASSFSPGSSYEQYF.